This TCR beta chain was retrieved from a study of cytomegalovirus exposure and HLA in healthy donors. The wider study: Earlier, 90 million to 140 million unique TCR beta sequences were recovered from roughly 200 million T cells by an analysis. Findings and caveats of the study: Rare TCR sequences dominated, though some public TCRs recurred in many donors.

Germline V CDR1 and CDR2: SEHNR, FQNEAQ (reference sequence). The CDR3 has 18 amino acids. Comment on this clone: Its antigen is not identified. One end of the junction fails to match germline, which may point to a read error.

Use of 60 Vbeta and 13 Jbeta primers characterized the PCR. Some clones are missing from TCRdb's copy, which holds only in-frame ones; the method was immunoSEQ multiplex PCR. The sample lists approximately 160,000 clones, about three quarters occurring once. J is TRBJ2-6 and V is TRBV7-9; TRBD1 aligns across 9 bases. The sample taken for sequencing was PBMCs. This TCR derives from a woman in her forties or fifties in good health and CMV-seropositive. CDR3 amino acids: CASSYGTGSSSGANGLTF. The CDR3 coding sequence is TGTGCCAGCAGCTACGGGACAGGGTCCTCATCTGGGGCCAACGGCCTGACTTTC.